Each of the 20 T cell receptor beta chains below was sequenced from the same sample in a study of response to subunit inactivated influenza vaccine. TCRdb processed the RT-PCR reads anew with MiXCR; each CDR3 protein has one entry. The sample has around 500,000 distinct CDR3 sequences, about a tenth seen once. Sequenced material: PBMCs from blood, taken roughly 45 days after vaccination. Source of these receptors: a man between 45 and 60 years old who received an inactivated influenza vaccine.

The chain joins TRBV20-1 to TRBJ2-1; D unclear. In germline, CDR1 is DFQATT, CDR2 SNEGSKA (reference sequence). This CDR3 comprises 12 residues. The V gene lost 3 bases and the J gene lost 4 bases, with 7 bases spanning the gap. DNA for the CDR3: TGCAGTGCTAGTCTGGGGTACAATGAGCAGTTCTTC. Protein: CSASLGYNEQFF.

The table lists this clonotype with a few counts. The chain links TRBV28 to TRBJ2-5; TRBD2 aligns across 13 bases. This CDR3 spans 17 amino acids. After removal of 6 bases from V and 4 bases from J, the junction contained 11 bases not matched to a gene. Germline CDR1 is MDHEN and CDR2 is SYDVKM. The CDR3 protein is CASRRWTSGSVGETQYF. The CDR3 DNA reads as TGTGCCAGCAGAAGGTGGACTAGCGGGAGTGTGGGAGAGACCCAGTACTTC. Full variable domain (remainder filled in from reference TRBV28 and TRBJ2-5): DVKVTQSSRYLVKRTGEKVFLECVQDMDHENMFWYRQDPGLGLRLIYFSYDVKMKEKGDIPEGYSVSREKKERFSLILESASTNQTSMYLCASRRWTSGSVGETQYFGPGTRLLVL.

This clonotype was seen a few times. This chain joins TRBV6-1 and TRBJ2-5; 8 bases line up with TRBD2. The CDR3 length is 16 residues. The V segment lost 4 bases and the J segment 5 bases; nucleotides outside the gene matches: 12. From germline, CDR1 is MNHNS and CDR2 SASEGT. The DNA for the CDR3 is TGTGCCAGCAGTGGGGCGGTTAGCGGGACGGGGGAGACCCAGTACTTC. Amino acid sequence: CASSGAVSGTGETQYF.

This clonotype was counted a single time. This chain connects TRBV3-1 to TRBJ2-7, with 10 bases that match TRBD1. Germline values: CDR1 LGHDT, CDR2 YNNKEL (reference sequence). CDR3 length: 15 amino acids. J was trimmed by 5 bases and V by 5 bases; bases with no gene match: 9. The CDR3 nucleotides are TGTGCCAGCAGCTACTCCGGGACAGGGGTTCACGAGCAGTACTTC. As protein: CASSYSGTGVHEQYF.

In this sample, this clonotype turned up a few times. The genes are TRBV20-1 and TRBJ2-1; no firm D call. The CDR3 length is 16 residues. The V gene lost 3 bases and the J gene lost 2 bases, with 17 bases spanning the gap. In germline, CDR1 is DFQATT, CDR2 SNEGSKA (reference sequence). The CDR3: CSASPPSYNPYNEQFF. The CDR3 region has the DNA TGCAGTGCTAGCCCCCCCAGTTATAACCCCTACAATGAGCAGTTCTTC.

This clonotype was seen many times. The chain uses TRBV3-1 and TRBJ2-7, with 11 nucleotides matching TRBD1. V dropped 2 bases and J dropped 2; count of bases not matched to a gene: 5. CDR1 is LGHDT, CDR2 YNNKEL, per germline (reference sequence). There are 16 residues in the CDR3. The CDR3 nucleotides are TGTGCCAGCAGCCAAAAGAGGGGACAGGGGGCCTACGAGCAGTACTTC. Protein: CASSQKRGQGAYEQYF.

At least ten counts were recorded for this clonotype. Because the CDR3 is missing its conserved closing phenylalanine or tryptophan, this is likely a read error. Because the CDR3's place on the DNA is in doubt, the DNA is left out and the CDR3 is given as listed by TCRdb. The rearrangement uses TRBV12-3 or TRBV12-4 and TRBJ2-1; TRBD1, the D gene given by the table, was not confirmed from the DNA. Termini included, the CDR3 measures 13 amino acids. The CDR3 loop is CASRADRGPSLSY.

The chain has TRBV15 and TRBJ1-5; D uncertain. The CDR3 spans 15 residues. Trimming took off 4 bases at V and 3 bases at J, with 13 bases between the two ends. The V gene's germline CDR1 is LNHNV and CDR2 YYDKDF (reference sequence). The CDR3 DNA reads TGTGCCACCAGCAATGATTGGACGGTCAATCAGCCCCAGCATTTT. Amino acid sequence: CATSNDWTVNQPQHF.

This clonotype was counted a few times. V usage is TRBV20-1 and J usage is TRBJ2-7; a weak D match, TRBD2 (5 bases). CDR3 length: 13 residues. The ends were cut back, 6 bases at V and 4 bases at J, with 16 bases in the middle. Germline CDR1 DFQATT, CDR2 SNEGSKA (reference sequence). The CDR3 nucleotides read TGCAGTGCCCTATGGCGGGCGACATACGAGCAGTACTTC. This gives the protein CSALWRATYEQYF.

This chain links TRBV5-7 with TRBJ2-7; TRBD2 matches at 10 bases. TRBV5-7 counts as an open reading frame of uncertain function. The CDR3 runs 14 residues. Germline trimming cut 5 bases from V and 5 bases from J; bases unmatched to any gene: 7. The CDR3 reads CASRVAGGPNEQYF. In DNA, the CDR3 is TGTGCCAGCAGAGTAGCGGGAGGCCCGAACGAGCAGTACTTC.

This clonotype was counted only a few times. The CDR3 here is CASSLGGSFPYEQYF. The CDR3 bases are TGTGCCAGCAGTTTAGGGGGAAGTTTTCCCTACGAGCAGTACTTC. The V call is TRBV28, the J call TRBJ2-7; D could derive from TRBD1 or TRBD2 (5 bases each). From germline, CDR1 is MDHEN and CDR2 SYDVKM. V dropped 2 bases and J dropped 2 bases, with 13 bases sitting between them. CDR3 size: 15 residues.

This clonotype was recorded many times. The V gene is TRBV28, the J gene TRBJ2-5; a weak D match, TRBD1 (5 bases). Germline V CDR1 and CDR2: MDHEN, SYDVKM. The ends were cut back, 3 bases at V and 8 bases at J, with 7 bases in the middle. The CDR3 has 11 amino acids. The CDR3 spells CASSLGQTQYF. CDR3 DNA sequence: TGTGCCAGCAGTTTGGGGCAAACCCAGTACTTC.

This clonotype was seen ten or more times. This chain joins TRBV12-3 or TRBV12-4 and TRBJ2-7; 11 nucleotides line up with TRBD1. Trimming took 6 bases from V and 5 from J; bases not matched to a gene: 9. The CDR3 consists of 15 residues. The CDR3 here is CASRLSGGQGDEQYF. CDR3 coding DNA: TGTGCCAGCAGACTGAGCGGGGGACAGGGGGACGAGCAGTACTTC.

This clonotype was counted between two and nine times. The rearrangement joins TRBV20-1 to TRBJ2-3; perhaps TRBD2 as D (6 bases). The V and J ends lost 3 bases and 2 bases respectively, with 12 bases between them. This CDR3 is 14 amino acids long. Germline V gives CDR1 DFQATT, CDR2 SNEGSKA (reference sequence). CDR3 coding DNA: TGCAGTGCTAGTCGGGCGGGGCACACAGATACGCAGTATTTT. This encodes CSASRAGHTDTQYF.

The chain has TRBV4-2 and TRBJ1-2; TRBD1 agrees at 8 bases. V gave up 1 base and J gave up 2 bases; unmatched junction bases: 6. This CDR3 spans 16 amino acids. Per germline, CDR1 LGHNA and CDR2 YNFKEQ. The CDR3 sequence is CASSQGPTGENYGYTF. CDR3 nucleotide sequence: TGTGCCAGCAGCCAAGGGCCGACAGGGGAGAACTATGGCTACACCTTC.

This chain links TRBV4-1 with TRBJ2-5; D is undetermined. V lost 1 base, J lost 1 base, and 7 bases lay in between. CDR1 and CDR2 (germline): MGHRA, YSYEKL. This CDR3 spans 14 amino acids. The DNA for the CDR3 is TGCGCCAGCAGCCAAGTCACGACCCAAGAGACCCAGTACTTC. It translates to CASSQVTTQETQYF.

The sample holds a few counts of this clonotype. The V call is TRBV2, the J call TRBJ2-3; D is ambiguous. The CDR3 runs 14 residues. Trimming pared 7 bases from V and 0 bases from J, leaving 11 bases between. Germline V gene data show CDR1 as SNHLY and CDR2 as FYNNEI. This chain's CDR3 is CASTPHLSTDTQYF. The CDR3 region has the DNA TGTGCCAGCACCCCGCACCTTAGCACAGATACGCAGTATTTT.

The rearrangement links TRBV12-3 or TRBV12-4 to TRBJ2-7; D may be TRBD2 (5 bases). Trimming took off 6 bases at V and 3 bases at J, with 9 bases between the two ends. The CDR3 loop spans 12 amino acids. The CDR3 loop is CASRQTSYEQYF. In DNA, the CDR3 is TGTGCCAGCAGGCAAACTAGCTACGAGCAGTACTTC.

This clonotype was counted a few times. This chain joins TRBV9 and TRBJ2-3, with 8 bases lining up with TRBD2. The CDR3 length is 15 residues. The V and J ends lost 2 bases and 9 bases, in that order; junction bases with no gene match: 11. Germline CDR1 reads SGDLS; CDR2 reads YYNGEE. CDR3 loop: CASSVQAGAGETQYF. The CDR3 DNA sequence: TGTGCCAGCAGCGTCCAAGCGGGAGCAGGAGAAACGCAGTATTTT. Together with reference TRBV9 and TRBJ2-3, the CDR3 gives the full variable domain: DSGVTQTPKHLITATGQRVTLRCSPRSGDLSVYWYQQSLDQGLQFLIQYYNGEERAKGNILERFSAQQFPDLHSELNLSSLELGDSALYFCASSVQAGAGETQYFGPGTRLTVL.

This clonotype was seen only a few times. The chain carries TRBV7-2 and TRBJ2-3, with D possibly being TRBD2 (5 bases). CDR3 size: 16 residues. The germline V gene has CDR1 SGHTA and CDR2 FQGNSA. V was pared by 1 base and J by 2 bases, with 13 bases between. CDR3 sequence (DNA): TGTGCCAGCAGCTTAGTTTTTCCGGGATACACAGATACGCAGTATTTT. Residues: CASSLVFPGYTDTQYF.